One sample yielded the 5 T cell receptor beta chains listed below, sequenced in a study of PD-L1 blockade in urothelial cancer. The protocol was immunoSEQ multiplex PCR, while the TCRdb copy is restricted to in-frame clones and leaves out a portion. The data hold tens of thousands of clones, with approximately 92% observed a single time. The sample was PBMCs, taken around atezolizumab (anti-PD-L1) treatment. Receptor source: a man between 65 and 85 years old with urothelial cancer.

CDR3: CASAGNSGYTF. In DNA form, the CDR3 reads TGTGCCAGCGCAGGAAATTCGGGCTACACCTTC. V and J are TRBV6-1 and TRBJ1-2, with D unresolved. V lost 8 bases and J lost 8, with 12 bases in between. The CDR3 runs to 11 residues. Germline CDR1 reads MNHNS; CDR2 reads SASEGT.

This clone was counted a single time. This sequence joins TRBV10-2 and TRBJ1-4, with 8 bases fitting TRBD1. The germline V gene encodes CDR1 WSHSY and CDR2 SAAADI. This CDR3 region has 16 residues. Trimming cost V 5 bases and J 0 bases; bases outside gene matches: 5. CDR3: CASSKQQGATNEKLFF. Written as DNA, the CDR3 is TGCGCCAGCAGTAAGCAACAGGGGGCAACTAATGAAAAACTGTTTTTT.

The chain carries TRBV7-9 and TRBJ1-4; D is possibly TRBD1 (5 bases). V gave up 3 bases and J gave up 1 base, with 9 bases separating them. Germline V gene data show CDR1 as SEHNR and CDR2 as FQNEAQ (reference sequence). CDR3 size: 15 residues. CDR3 region: CASSFDRVTNEKLFF. CDR3 sequence (DNA): TGTGCCAGCAGCTTCGACAGAGTAACTAATGAAAAACTGTTTTTT.

The V and J genes are TRBV7-6 and TRBJ2-3, with 9 bases identical to TRBD1. V gave up 7 bases and J gave up 0 bases; unmatched junction bases: 5. The CDR3 covers 15 residues. The V gene's germline CDR1 is SGHVS and CDR2 FNYEAQ. In nucleotides, the CDR3 is TGTGCCAGCACCAACAGGGGGCACAGCACAGATACGCAGTATTTT. It translates to CASTNRGHSTDTQYF. The whole variable domain, remainder taken from reference TRBV7-6 and TRBJ2-3, is GAGVSQSPRYKVTKRGQDVALRCDPISGHVSLYWYRQALGQGPEFLTYFNYEAQQDKSGLPNDRFSAERPEGSISTLTIQRTEQRDSAMYRCASTNRGHSTDTQYFGPGTRLTVL.

This chain connects TRBV5-4 to TRBJ1-1; D gene ambiguous. Germline V lookup: CDR1 SGHNT, CDR2 YYREEE (reference sequence). CDR3 length: 13 residues. Trimming shortened V by 0 bases and J by 6 bases, and 9 bases separated the two germline ends. CDR3 in amino acids: CASSLVGDPEAFF. The DNA for the CDR3 is TGTGCCAGCAGCTTGGTCGGGGATCCTGAAGCTTTCTTT.